Presented here are 15 T cell receptor beta chains from one specimen sequenced in a study of T cell repertoires in cytomegalovirus infection. TCRdb recomputed calls from the reads with MiXCR, one row per CDR3 protein. The sample shows some 680,000 distinct CDR3 sequences, 35% to 40% of them seen only once. The material sequenced was PBMCs. The origin of the receptors is a human donor in good health (CMV status not recorded). Some clones in this sample may be carry-over from other donors' samples.

This clonotype appeared many times. The J gene is TRBJ1-4, the V gene TRBV7-2; D perhaps matches TRBD1 (6 bases). Germline V lookup: CDR1 SGHTA, CDR2 FQGNSA. CDR3 length: 14 residues. Between the trimmed V and J ends, which lost 6 bases and 3 bases, there was a span of 11 bases. CDR3 DNA sequence: TGTGCCAGCAGAGGGGGACTGTCTAATGAAAAACTGTTTTTT. It yields the protein CASRGGLSNEKLFF.

This clonotype appeared once. The J gene is TRBJ2-4, the V gene TRBV5-4; D is possibly TRBD2 (5 bases). The germline gives CDR1 SGHNT, CDR2 YYREEE (reference sequence). There are 12 residues in the CDR3. V lost 2 bases and J lost 5, with 5 bases in between. CDR3 sequence reads: CASSFGENIQYF. The CDR3 DNA sequence: TGTGCCAGCAGCTTCGGGGAAAACATTCAGTACTTC.

The chain employs TRBV28 and TRBJ2-7; TRBD1 is a possible D gene (6 bases). CDR1 MDHEN and CDR2 SYDVKM come from the germline V gene. CDR3 length equals 13 residues. V was clipped by 6 bases and J by 3 bases, with 12 bases between them. The CDR3 reads CASRHGQIYEQYF. The CDR3 DNA follows: TGTGCCAGCAGACACGGACAGATCTACGAGCAGTACTTC.

The chain carries TRBV20-1 and TRBJ2-1; no clear D. Between the trimmed V and J ends, which lost 2 bases and 12 bases, there was a span of 11 bases. CDR3 length equals 11 residues. The germline V gene has CDR1 DFQATT and CDR2 SNEGSKA (reference sequence). CDR3 protein: CSARPARRQFF. As DNA, the CDR3 is TGCAGTGCTAGACCGGCTCGGCGGCAGTTCTTC.

A word on this clonotype: The missing conserved phenylalanine or tryptophan at the end of this CDR3 makes a read error likely. CDR3 sequence: CASSVSGGTYEQYL. The CDR3 region has the DNA TGTGCCAGCAGCGTTAGCGGGGGGACCTACGAGCAGTACTTA. The chain is built from TRBV7-2 and TRBJ2-7; 10 bases are a match to TRBD2. Germline V gives CDR1 SGHTA, CDR2 FQGNSA. This CDR3 has 14 residues. Losses at the gene ends were 5 bases for V and 2 bases for J; bases not matched to a gene: 3.

The V and J genes are TRBV6-1 and TRBJ2-1; D is possibly TRBD1 or TRBD2 (5 bases each). Germline assignment: CDR1 MNHNS and CDR2 SASEGT. This CDR3 spans 13 amino acids. The V gene lost 6 bases and the J gene lost 10 bases, with 16 bases spanning the gap. The DNA for the CDR3 is TGTGCCAGCAGCGACAGATTGGGGGAGGAGCAGTTCTTC. Protein: CASSDRLGEEQFF.

The chain has TRBV6-4 and TRBJ2-2, with 10 nucleotides matching TRBD1. Germline V gene lookup returns CDR1 MRHNA and CDR2 SNTAGT. Trimming removed 6 bases from V and 3 bases from J; junction bases left unmatched: 10. The CDR3 has 17 residues. CDR3 DNA: TGTGCCAGCAGCCCACTCCGGACAGGGGGAGACACCGGGGAGCTGTTTTTT. Translating gives CASSPLRTGGDTGELFF.

The table lists this clonotype with many counts. This chain links TRBV7-9 with TRBJ2-5; TRBD2 is a possible D gene (5 bases). Trimming pared 6 bases from V and 5 bases from J, leaving 16 bases between. The V gene's germline CDR1 is SEHNR and CDR2 FQNEAQ (reference sequence). The CDR3 has 14 amino acids. The CDR3 region is CASSLLGERETQYF. The CDR3 DNA reads as TGTGCCAGCAGTCTGCTCGGAGAGCGGGAGACCCAGTACTTC.

This clonotype showed up just a few times. At one end, the junction sequence differs from germline, possibly due to a read error. This rearrangement joins TRBV3-1 to TRBJ2-1; possible D gene TRBD1, 5 bases. The CDR3 contains 13 residues. Germline V gene lookup returns CDR1 LGHDT and CDR2 YNNKEL (reference sequence). CDR3 region: CASSQVRGREQFF. In DNA form, the CDR3 reads TGTGCCAGCAGTCAAGTTAGGGGCAGGGAGCAGTTCTTC.

This clonotype was detected many times. J is TRBJ2-5 and V is TRBV28, with 7 positions matching TRBD1. J gave up 4 bases and V 5 bases, and 10 bases lay outside the gene matches. The CDR3 length is 15 residues. The germline gives CDR1 MDHEN, CDR2 SYDVKM. The CDR3 DNA follows: TGTGCCAGCAGTCAGGACAGGTGGGGTCGAGAGACCCAGTACTTC. Translation gives CASSQDRWGRETQYF.

The gene calls are TRBV20-1 and TRBJ2-7; D is tentatively TRBD1 or TRBD2 (5 bases each). The V and J ends lost 5 bases and 6 bases respectively, with 11 bases between them. Germline CDR1 is DFQATT and CDR2 is SNEGSKA (reference sequence). The CDR3 runs to 11 residues. CDR3 sequence reads: CSAVRGFEQYF. CDR3 in DNA: TGCAGTGCTGTGAGGGGATTCGAGCAGTACTTC.

With respect to this clonotype: This may be a read error: a much more frequent sequence differs by one nucleotide. A read error is likely, as this CDR3 ends without the conserved phenylalanine or tryptophan. The chain links TRBV7-6 to TRBJ1-2; D is unclear. With 5 bases removed from V and 7 bases from J, the gap between germline ends came to 23 bases. CDR3 length equals 16 residues. Germline lookup yields CDR1 SGHVS and CDR2 FNYEAQ. CDR3 DNA sequence: TGTGCCAGCAGCCCAAGGTCGCGGGGAGTCGAGGGTGGCTACACCTTA. Amino acid sequence: CASSPRSRGVEGGYTL.

The chain couples TRBV5-4 to TRBJ2-2; a weak D match, TRBD1 (5 bases). CDR3 size: 15 residues. Per the germline V gene, CDR1 is SGHNT and CDR2 is YYREEE (reference sequence). Trimming cost V 2 bases and J 4 bases, with 12 bases left between them. The CDR3: CASSFLGQGTGELFF. Here the CDR3 DNA reads TGTGCCAGCAGCTTCCTCGGGCAGGGCACCGGGGAGCTGTTTTTT.

This clonotype was seen only a few times. The chain employs TRBV2 and TRBJ2-6; D is undetermined. CDR1 is SNHLY, CDR2 FYNNEI, per germline. The length of the CDR3 is 15 residues. The V end lost 4 bases, the J end lost 8 bases, and 15 bases lay between the germline ends. CDR3: CASSARWQLTNVLTF. The CDR3 nucleotides read TGTGCCAGCAGTGCCCGGTGGCAGCTGACCAACGTCCTGACTTTC.

There are a few counts of this clonotype. This chain joins TRBV4-2 and TRBJ2-1; TRBD2 aligns across 13 bases. V lost 1 base, J lost 6 bases, and 0 bases stayed unmatched. Germline CDR1 and CDR2: LGHNA and YNFKEQ. This CDR3 is 15 amino acids long. The CDR3: CASSQGTSGSNEQFF. CDR3 nucleotide sequence: TGTGCCAGCAGCCAAGGGACTAGCGGGAGCAATGAGCAGTTCTTC.